The following is a T cell receptor (beta chain) sequence with its context. The data are from a study of cytotoxic CD8 clonotypes in ibrutinib-treated CLL. Libraries of TCR beta were made from approximately 2 micrograms of genomic DNA that came from cryopreserved PBMCs. The data were produced by immunoSEQ multiplex PCR, yet TCRdb's version contains in-frame clones alone and is incomplete. The table includes some 300,000 clones, around four fifths detected once. This CDR3 region has 16 residues. The V segment lost 5 bases and the J segment 6 bases; nucleotides outside the gene matches: 3. CDR1 and CDR2 from the germline V gene are MNHEY and SMNVEV (reference sequence).

The gene calls are TRBV27 and TRBJ2-2; TRBD2 matches 16 bases. This material consisted of PBMCs, taken before ibrutinib treatment. This sequence was found in a human donor with chronic lymphocytic leukemia. This CDR3 reads CASSRGLAGGPGELFF. The CDR3 region has the DNA TGTGCCAGCAGTCGGGGACTAGCGGGAGGGCCCGGGGAGCTGTTTTTT.